These 5 T cell receptor beta chains came from one sample sequenced in a study of T cell repertoires in cytomegalovirus infection. A single record per CDR3 protein comes from TCRdb applying MiXCR to the reads. This sample has a few hundred thousand distinct CDR3 sequences, with about 18% found just once. Sample: CD8+ T cells from PBMCs. These receptors originate from a human donor in good health (CMV status not recorded). Some clones in this sample may be carry-over from other donors' samples.

The V and J genes are TRBV27 and TRBJ2-5, with unresolved D. The CDR3 has 18 amino acids. V was pared by 4 bases and J by 2 bases, with 23 bases between. Germline loops: CDR1 MNHEY, CDR2 SMNVEV (reference sequence). CDR3 protein: CASSSRRTDPHGQETQYF. CDR3 nucleotides: TGTGCCAGCAGTTCACGGCGGACCGATCCCCATGGTCAAGAGACCCAGTACTTC.

This clonotype was counted once. The chain carries TRBV20-1 and TRBJ2-7, with a weak D call TRBD1 (6 bases). CDR1 is DFQATT, CDR2 SNEGSKA, per germline (reference sequence). Trimming removed 6 bases from V and 0 bases from J, with 9 bases in between. The CDR3 covers 12 residues. DNA for the CDR3: TGCAGTGCCAACAGGGACTCCTACGAGCAGTACTTC. It encodes CSANRDSYEQYF.

This clonotype has at least ten counts. V and J are TRBV7-2 and TRBJ2-7; the D call may be TRBD1 or TRBD2 (6 bases each). The ends were cut back, 2 bases at V and 0 bases at J, with 14 bases in the middle. The CDR3 is made up of 16 amino acids. CDR1 is SGHTA and CDR2 is FQGNSA in the germline V gene. CDR3 amino acids: CASSLPRGGGSYEQYF. The CDR3 DNA reads as TGTGCCAGCAGCTTACCCCGTGGAGGGGGCTCCTACGAGCAGTACTTC. Combining the CDR3 with reference TRBV7-2 and TRBJ2-7 gives the whole variable domain GAGVSQSPSNKVTEKGKDVELRCDPISGHTALYWYRQSLGQGLEFLIYFQGNSAPDKSGLPSDRFSAERTGGSVSTLTIQRTQQEDSAVYLCASSLPRGGGSYEQYFGPGTRLTVT.

This clonotype was observed a few times. The chain joins TRBV4-1 to TRBJ2-5; D is unresolved. CDR3 length: 17 residues. The V gene lost 0 bases and the J gene lost 5 bases, with 19 bases spanning the gap. CDR1 and CDR2 (germline): MGHRA, YSYEKL. The CDR3: CASSQEYSNSLGETQYF. The CDR3 region has the DNA TGCGCCAGCAGCCAAGAATACAGTAACTCGCTCGGGGAGACCCAGTACTTC.

Ten or more counts support this clonotype. The chain employs TRBV7-8 and TRBJ2-1, with D perhaps matching TRBD2 (5 bases). CDR3 size: 13 residues. The germline gives CDR1 SGHVS, CDR2 FQNEAQ. Trimming removed 0 bases from V and 7 bases from J, with 7 bases in between. For the CDR3, the DNA is TGTGCCAGCAGCTTAGCGAGGGAGAATGAGCAGTTCTTC. This gives the protein CASSLARENEQFF.